The entry that follows covers one T cell receptor (beta chain) sequence. Its matching antigen is unknown. Looked up from germline, CDR1 is SQVTM and CDR2 is ANQGSEA. The CDR3 contains 14 residues. After re-calling the 5' RACE reads, TCRdb lists one entry per CDR3 protein, DNA absent. The listing records around 380,000 distinct CDR3 sequences. The record originates from a study of T cells expressing NK-cell markers. The overall study: According to the study, TCR beta repertoires originated from sorted CD3+CD56+NKG2C+, CD3+CD56+NKG2C- and CD3+CD56-NKG2C+ T cells.

General observations from the study: More than five of the donors carried dominant NKG2C+ clonotypes that took up roughly 1.0-8% of their CD8+ T cells. The study did not resolve the HCMV specificity of expanded NKG2C+ T cell clones.

This rearrangement joins TRBV29-1 to TRBJ2-5. The sequence was obtained from a woman in her forties or fifties in good health. Sample: blood T cells: a sorted CD56 or NKG2C T cell subset, CD4+ or CD8+ T cells, or bulk PBMC T cells (not recorded which). CDR3 sequence: CSVEERNSQETQYF.